The rows below give T cell receptor beta chains drawn from one sample of a study of shared clonotypes between healthy human individuals. TCRdb's table, derived via immunoSEQ multiplex PCR, lists solely in-frame clones and lacks some. The table lists roughly 2.1 million clones, roughly 91% of them singletons. Sequencing input: naive CD8+ T cells from PBMCs. These receptors were collected from a man aged 18-30 years in good health. Some clones in this sample may be carry-over from other donors' samples. Both conserved end residues are part of each CDR3. D genes are given only for firm matches. Clone size, where shown, is once, few, many, or a class for clones that have expanded.

v_call	clone_size	d_call	j_call	cdr3_nt	cdr3_aa
TRBV19	.	TRBD2	TRBJ2-7	TGTGCCACTCGGGGGGGGCTCCGCCAGGGCGAGCAGTACTTC	CATRGGLRQGEQYF
TRBV28	.	TRBD2	TRBJ2-7	TGTGCCAGCAGTCACCTAGCGGGAGCCGAGCAGTACTTC	CASSHLAGAEQYF
TRBV27	.	.	TRBJ1-3	TGTGCCAGCAGACCCGCCGGGGGGGCTGGAAACACCATATATTTT	CASRPAGGAGNTIYF
TRBV14	.	.	TRBJ2-7	TGTGCCAGCAGCTTCGGGGGCTACGAGCAGTACTTC	CASSFGGYEQYF
TRBV15	.	.	TRBJ1-1	TGTGCCACCAGCAGAGGCTCTAGATCTCAGGGGCCTGAAGCTTTCTTT	CATSRGSRSQGPEAFF
TRBV5-1	.	TRBD2	TRBJ2-5	TGCGCCAGCGGGTGGGAGGGCCGGGTAGAGACCCAGTACTTC	CASGWEGRVETQYF
TRBV6-6	.	.	TRBJ2-3	TGTGCCAGCAGTTACTCGGATTCGGTGGCTTATACGCAGTATTTT	CASSYSDSVAYTQYF
TRBV2	few	TRBD1	TRBJ1-1	TGTGCCAGCAGCGAACCCCGGGACAGGGAGGAAGTGTACACTGAAGCTTTCTTT	CASSEPRDREEVYTEAFF
TRBV7-9	once	.	TRBJ1-2	TGTGCCAGCAGCTTGGGACGGACCACAACTAACTATGGCTACACCTTC	CASSLGRTTTNYGYTF
TRBV4-1	.	.	TRBJ2-1	TGCGCCAGCAGCCCGGGGCCGGGGAGTAGCAATGAGCAGTTCTTC	CASSPGPGSSNEQFF
TRBV4-3	.	.	TRBJ2-7	TGCGCCAGCAGCCAAGGGGACGGAGCCTACGAGCAGTACTTC	CASSQGDGAYEQYF
TRBV9	.	.	TRBJ2-7	TGTGCCAGCAGCGTAGCCGGGACGGCTTCCTACGAGCAGTACTTC	CASSVAGTASYEQYF
TRBV4-1	.	.	TRBJ2-1	TGCGCCAGCAGCCAAGATATTGTGCGGGACCAATCCTACAATGAGCAGTTCTTC	CASSQDIVRDQSYNEQFF
TRBV15	.	.	TRBJ2-7	TGTGCCACCAGCCGAGAACGGAGGTTGTACGAGCAGTACTTC	CATSRERRLYEQYF
TRBV27	.	TRBD2	TRBJ2-1	TGTGCCAGCAGTTTAATTCTAGCGGGAGGGCCGCATGAGCAGTTCTTC	CASSLILAGGPHEQFF
TRBV28	.	.	TRBJ2-7	TGTGCCAGCAGTTTCTTAAGAGGCAGCTCCTACGAGCAGTACTTC	CASSFLRGSSYEQYF
TRBV7-9	.	.	TRBJ1-2	TGTGCCAGCAGCTTAGTGGAGGGGGGCGTTGGCTACACCTTC	CASSLVEGGVGYTF
TRBV10-3	once	TRBD2	TRBJ2-7	TGTGCCATCAGTAAGGGACTAGCGGGAGGGACTGAGTCCTACGAGCAGTACTTC	CAISKGLAGGTESYEQYF
TRBV28	.	TRBD1	TRBJ1-2	TGTGCCAGCAGTCCTGTACCCCTCAGACAGGGAGGTGGTGATGGCTACACCTTC	CASSPVPLRQGGGDGYTF
TRBV9	.	.	TRBJ1-4	TGTGCCAGCAGCTCGACATCGACCCAGAATGAAAAACTGTTTTTT	CASSSTSTQNEKLFF
TRBV30	.	.	TRBJ2-3	TGTGCCTGGAGGATGACAGATACGCAGTATTTT	CAWRMTDTQYF
TRBV9	.	TRBD2	TRBJ2-3	TGTGCCAGCAGCCCGAGTGGGACTAGCGGGAGGCGGACAGATACGCAGTATTTT	CASSPSGTSGRRTDTQYF
TRBV9	.	.	TRBJ1-5	TGTGCCAGCAGCGTGTGGGGCATCAATCAGCCCCAGCATTTT	CASSVWGINQPQHF
TRBV11-2	.	.	TRBJ2-1	TGTGCCAGCAGCTTCTCAACCCGGCAGTTCTTC	CASSFSTRQFF
TRBV28	.	.	TRBJ2-1	TGTGCCAGCAGTTTAGTGGTCGACGGGGGCAATGAGCAGTTCTTC	CASSLVVDGGNEQFF
TRBV7-3	.	TRBD2	TRBJ2-1	TGTGCCAGCAGCTTAGGACCTAGCGGGCTAGTCTACAATGAGCAGTTCTTC	CASSLGPSGLVYNEQFF
TRBV29-1	few	.	TRBJ2-1	TGCAGCGTGCGGGACAGAACCTACAATGAGCAGTTCTTC	CSVRDRTYNEQFF
TRBV30	.	.	TRBJ1-2	TGTGCCTGGACGGCCGGGTTTGGCTACACCTTC	CAWTAGFGYTF